This paragraph reports one TCR beta chain. The target antigen is unknown. The record originates from a study of T cell responses to AZD1222 COVID-19 vaccine. Study-level findings and limits: Seropositivity was recorded at baseline in only 6 or 7 AZD1222 recipients.

The CDR3 loop spans 18 amino acids. Looked up from germline, CDR1 is MNHNS and CDR2 is SASEGT. V was clipped by 2 bases and J by 1 base, with 19 bases between them. Sequenced by immunoSEQ multiplex PCR; TCRdb stores in-frame clones only, minus some. The sample has about 160,000 clones; more than 85% are singletons. The input for sequencing was peripheral blood, taken on day 0 of AZD1222 vaccination. J is TRBJ2-3 and V is TRBV6-1, with D tentatively TRBD1 (8 bases). The source is an adult in good health. CDR3 amino acids: CASSELGVTGGGTDTQYF. The CDR3 DNA follows: TGTGCCAGCAGTGAACTAGGAGTCACAGGGGGGGGCACAGATACGCAGTATTTT.